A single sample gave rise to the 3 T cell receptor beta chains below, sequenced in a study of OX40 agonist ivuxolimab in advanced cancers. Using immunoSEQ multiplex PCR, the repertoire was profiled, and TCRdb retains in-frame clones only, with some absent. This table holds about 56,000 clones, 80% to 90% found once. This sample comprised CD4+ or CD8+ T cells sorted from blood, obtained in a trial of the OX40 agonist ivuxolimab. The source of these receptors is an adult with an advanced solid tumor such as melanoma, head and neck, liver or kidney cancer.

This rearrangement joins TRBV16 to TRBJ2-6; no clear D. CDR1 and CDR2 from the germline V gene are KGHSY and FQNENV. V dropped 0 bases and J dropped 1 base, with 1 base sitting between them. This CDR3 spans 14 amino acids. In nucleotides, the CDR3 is TGTGCCAGCAGCCAATCTTCTGGGGCCAACGTCCTGACTTTC. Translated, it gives CASSQSSGANVLTF. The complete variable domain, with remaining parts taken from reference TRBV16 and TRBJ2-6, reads GEEVAQTPKHLVRGEGQKAKLYCAPIKGHSYVFWYQQVLKNEFKFLISFQNENVFDETGMPKERFSAKCLPNSPCSLEIQATKLEDSAVYFCASSQSSGANVLTFGAGSRLTVL.

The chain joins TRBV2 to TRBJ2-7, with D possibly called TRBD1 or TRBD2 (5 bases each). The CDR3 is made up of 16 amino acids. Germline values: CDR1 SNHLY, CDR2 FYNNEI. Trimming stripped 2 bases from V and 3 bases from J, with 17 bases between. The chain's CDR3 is CASSERHSRDLYEQYF. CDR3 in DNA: TGTGCCAGCAGTGAAAGGCACAGCCGGGACCTCTACGAGCAGTACTTC.

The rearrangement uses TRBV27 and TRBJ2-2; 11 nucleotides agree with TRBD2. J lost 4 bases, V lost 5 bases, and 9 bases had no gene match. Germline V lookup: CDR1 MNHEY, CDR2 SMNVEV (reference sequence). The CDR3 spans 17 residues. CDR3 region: CASSALSGRATTGELFF. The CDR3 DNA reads TGTGCCAGCAGTGCCCTTAGCGGGAGGGCCACCACCGGGGAGCTGTTTTTT.